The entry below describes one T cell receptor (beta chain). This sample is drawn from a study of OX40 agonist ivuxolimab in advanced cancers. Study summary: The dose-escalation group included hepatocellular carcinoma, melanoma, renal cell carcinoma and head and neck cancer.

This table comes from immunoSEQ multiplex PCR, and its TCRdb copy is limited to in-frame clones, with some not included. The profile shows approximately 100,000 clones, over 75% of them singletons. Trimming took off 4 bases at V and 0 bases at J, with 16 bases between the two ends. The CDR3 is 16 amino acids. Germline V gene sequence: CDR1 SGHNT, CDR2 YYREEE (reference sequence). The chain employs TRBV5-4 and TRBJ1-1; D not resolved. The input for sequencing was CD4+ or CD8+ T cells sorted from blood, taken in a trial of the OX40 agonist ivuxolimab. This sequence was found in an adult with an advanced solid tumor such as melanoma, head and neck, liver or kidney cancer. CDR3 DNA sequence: TGTGCCAGCAGCCTCTCTAGGGTAGGCTTGAACACTGAAGCTTTCTTT. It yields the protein CASSLSRVGLNTEAFF. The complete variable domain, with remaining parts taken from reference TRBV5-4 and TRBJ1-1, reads ETGVTQSPTHLIKTRGQQVTLRCSSQSGHNTVSWYQQALGQGPQFIFQYYREEENGRGNFPPRFSGLQFPNYSSELNVNALELDDSALYLCASSLSRVGLNTEAFFGQGTRLTVV.